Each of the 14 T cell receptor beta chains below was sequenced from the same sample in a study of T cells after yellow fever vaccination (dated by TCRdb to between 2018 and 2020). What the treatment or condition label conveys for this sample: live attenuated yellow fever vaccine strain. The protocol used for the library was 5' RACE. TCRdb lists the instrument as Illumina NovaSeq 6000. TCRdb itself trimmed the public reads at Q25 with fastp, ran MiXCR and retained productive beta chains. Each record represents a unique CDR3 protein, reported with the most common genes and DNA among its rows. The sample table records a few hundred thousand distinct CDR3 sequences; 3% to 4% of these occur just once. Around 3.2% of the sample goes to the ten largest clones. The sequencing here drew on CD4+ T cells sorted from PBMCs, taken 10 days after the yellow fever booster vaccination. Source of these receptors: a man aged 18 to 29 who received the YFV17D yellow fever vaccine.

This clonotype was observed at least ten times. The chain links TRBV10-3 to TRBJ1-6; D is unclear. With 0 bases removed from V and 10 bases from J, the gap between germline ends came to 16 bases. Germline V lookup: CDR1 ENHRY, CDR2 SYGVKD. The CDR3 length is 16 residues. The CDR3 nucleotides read TGTGCCATCAGTGAGTCTTATCTGCAACGGGGATCACCCCTCCACTTT. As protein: CAISESYLQRGSPLHF.

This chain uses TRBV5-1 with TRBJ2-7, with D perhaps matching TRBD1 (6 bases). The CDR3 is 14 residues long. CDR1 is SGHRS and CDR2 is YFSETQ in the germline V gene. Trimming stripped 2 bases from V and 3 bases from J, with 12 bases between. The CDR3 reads CASSFMDSSYEQYF. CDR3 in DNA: TGCGCCAGCAGCTTTATGGACAGCAGCTACGAGCAGTACTTC. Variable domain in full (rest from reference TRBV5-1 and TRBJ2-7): KAGVTQTPRYLIKTRGQQVTLSCSPISGHRSVSWYQQTPGQGLQFLFEYFSETQRNKGNFPGRFSGRQFSNSRSEMNVSTLELGDSALYLCASSFMDSSYEQYFGPGTRLTVT.

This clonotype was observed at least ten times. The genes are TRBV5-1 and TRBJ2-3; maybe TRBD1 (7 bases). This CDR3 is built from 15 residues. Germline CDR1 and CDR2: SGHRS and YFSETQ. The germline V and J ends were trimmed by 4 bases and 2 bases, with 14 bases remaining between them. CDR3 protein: CASSLARGDTDTQYF. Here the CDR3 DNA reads TGCGCCAGCAGCCTTGCCAGGGGGGACACAGATACGCAGTATTTT.

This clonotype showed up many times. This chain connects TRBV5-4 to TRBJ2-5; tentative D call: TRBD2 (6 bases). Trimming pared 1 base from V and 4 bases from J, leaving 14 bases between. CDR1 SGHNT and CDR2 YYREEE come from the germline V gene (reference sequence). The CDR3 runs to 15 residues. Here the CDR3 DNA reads TGTGCCAGCAGCTTGCCCTTGAACGGGGGAGAGACCCAGTACTTC. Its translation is CASSLPLNGGETQYF.

DNA of the CDR3: TGTGCCAGCAGCATTAGACAGAGCAATCAGCCCCAGCATTTT. As protein: CASSIRQSNQPQHF. The V gene is TRBV21-1, the J gene TRBJ1-5; the table's TRBD1 call for D was not verified on the DNA. TRBV21-1 represents a pseudogene. The CDR3 runs to 14 residues.

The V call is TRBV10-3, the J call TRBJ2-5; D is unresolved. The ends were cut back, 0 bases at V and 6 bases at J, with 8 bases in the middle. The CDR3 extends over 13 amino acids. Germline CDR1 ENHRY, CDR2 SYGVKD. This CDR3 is CAISESNGKTQYF. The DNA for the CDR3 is TGTGCCATCAGTGAGTCTAACGGAAAGACCCAGTACTTC.

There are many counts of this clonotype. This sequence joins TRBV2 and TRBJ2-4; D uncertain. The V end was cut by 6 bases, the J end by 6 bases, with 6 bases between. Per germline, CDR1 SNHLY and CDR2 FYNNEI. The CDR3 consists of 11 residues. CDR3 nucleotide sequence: TGTGCCAGCAGGGGCGCAAACATTCAGTACTTC. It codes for CASRGANIQYF.

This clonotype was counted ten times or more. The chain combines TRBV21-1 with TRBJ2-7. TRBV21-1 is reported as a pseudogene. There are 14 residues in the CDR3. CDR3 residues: CASSKGGRPYEQYV. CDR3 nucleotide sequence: TGTGCCAGCAGCAAAGGGGGGAGACCCTACGAGCAGTACGTC.

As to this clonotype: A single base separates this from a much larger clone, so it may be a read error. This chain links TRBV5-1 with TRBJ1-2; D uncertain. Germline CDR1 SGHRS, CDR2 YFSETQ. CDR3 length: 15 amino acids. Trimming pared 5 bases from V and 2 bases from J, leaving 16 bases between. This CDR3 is CASSLLPAGNYGYTF. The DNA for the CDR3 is TGCGCCAGCAGTCTCCTTCCCGCGGGGAACTATGGCTACACCTTC.

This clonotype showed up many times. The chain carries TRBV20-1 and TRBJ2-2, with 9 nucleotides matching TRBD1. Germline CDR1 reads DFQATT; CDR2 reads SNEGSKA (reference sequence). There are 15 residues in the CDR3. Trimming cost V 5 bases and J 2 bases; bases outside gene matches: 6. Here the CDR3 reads CSAQDRGHNTGELFF. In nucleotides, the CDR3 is TGCAGTGCTCAGGACAGGGGACATAACACCGGGGAGCTGTTTTTT.

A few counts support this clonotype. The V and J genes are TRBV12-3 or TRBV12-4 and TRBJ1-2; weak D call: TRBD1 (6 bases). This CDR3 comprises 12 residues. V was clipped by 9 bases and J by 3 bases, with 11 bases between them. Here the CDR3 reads CASGRGDYGYTF. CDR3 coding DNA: TGTGCCAGTGGCAGGGGCGACTATGGCTACACCTTC.

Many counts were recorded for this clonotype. CDR3 region: CASSKGLYTEAFF. DNA of the CDR3: TGTGCCAGCAGCAAAGGTCTTTACACTGAAGCTTTCTTT. The rearrangement joins TRBV7-6 to TRBJ1-1; D is unclear. Germline V gene lookup returns CDR1 SGHVS and CDR2 FNYEAQ. The CDR3 is 13 residues long. Trimming took off 5 bases at V and 3 bases at J, with 10 bases between the two ends.

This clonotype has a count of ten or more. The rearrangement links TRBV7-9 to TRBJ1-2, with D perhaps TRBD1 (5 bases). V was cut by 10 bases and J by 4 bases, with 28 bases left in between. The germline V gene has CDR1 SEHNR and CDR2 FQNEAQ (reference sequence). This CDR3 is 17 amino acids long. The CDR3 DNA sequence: TGTGCCACCTACGGACCGGGACCGCCTCCTGGAGGCTATGGCTACACCTTC. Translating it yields CATYGPGPPPGGYGYTF.

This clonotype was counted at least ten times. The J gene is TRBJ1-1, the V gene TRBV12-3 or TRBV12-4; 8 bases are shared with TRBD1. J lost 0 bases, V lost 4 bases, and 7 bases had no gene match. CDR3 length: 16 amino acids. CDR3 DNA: TGTGCCAGCAGTTCTGGACAGGGCCTCTTGAACACTGAAGCTTTCTTT. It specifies CASSSGQGLLNTEAFF.